This T cell receptor beta chain was documented in a study of post-analysis software for immune sequencing data. General study results and limits: Patients used about 5 TRBV segments, including TRBV5-6, TRBV5-1 and TRBV20-1, more often than controls.

As concerns this clonotype: The antigen is unknown.

The TCR beta cDNA libraries carried unique molecular identifiers. TCRdb reprocessed the PCR reads with MiXCR, giving one entry per CDR3 protein. The sample consists of hundreds of thousands of distinct CDR3 sequences, around 47% of them appearing once. The CDR3 covers 13 residues. CDR1 and CDR2 from the germline V gene are SGHRS and YFSETQ. V dropped 6 bases and J dropped 3 bases, with 11 bases sitting between them. The TCR was taken from a girl under 18 with multiple sclerosis. The chain combines TRBV5-1 with TRBJ2-3; D is ambiguous. Sequenced input: blood. CDR3 residues: CASTSPGTDTQYF. The CDR3 DNA reads as TGCGCCAGCACCTCCCCTGGGACAGATACGCAGTATTTT.